The present T cell receptor beta chain was sequenced within a study of OX40 agonist ivuxolimab in advanced cancers. Study as a whole: Melanoma, hepatocellular carcinoma, head and neck or renal cell cancer occurred in dose-escalation patients.

As regards this clone: Its antigen is as yet unknown.

Whole-study findings and limits: Relative to CD4+ cells, CD8+ T cells on average had more expanded clones.

TCRdb keeps only in-frame clones here, not all; method: immunoSEQ multiplex PCR. This sample has 52,000 or so clones, with over 65% found just once. With 0 bases clipped from V and 2 bases from J, the junction kept 6 bases outside the gene matches. Germline V CDR1 and CDR2: SGHNT, YYREEE (reference sequence). This CDR3 has 16 residues. This clonotype originated in an adult with an advanced solid tumor such as melanoma, head and neck, liver or kidney cancer. The chain has TRBV5-4 and TRBJ2-7; 9 positions agree with TRBD1. The starting material was CD4+ or CD8+ T cells sorted from blood, obtained in a trial of the OX40 agonist ivuxolimab. The CDR3 bases are TGTGCCAGCAGCTTGGCCCAGGGACAGGGTCCCTACGAGCAGTACTTC. Its translation is CASSLAQGQGPYEQYF. The full variable domain, with the rest looked up from reference TRBV5-4 and TRBJ2-7, is ETGVTQSPTHLIKTRGQQVTLRCSSQSGHNTVSWYQQALGQGPQFIFQYYREEENGRGNFPPRFSGLQFPNYSSELNVNALELDDSALYLCASSLAQGQGPYEQYFGPGTRLTVT.